This T cell receptor beta chain is from a study of T cells in Graves' hyperthyroidism and ophthalmopathy. Study-wide results and limits: From stable hyperthyroidism, ophthalmopathy was separated by a 13 V-J model. The majority of expanded thyroid clonotypes above 0.001 also appeared in blood.

Amplified TCR beta CDR3 regions came from RNA transcripts. First-round RT-PCR with HTBI primers amplified the TCR CDR3 region. One entry per CDR3 protein results from TCRdb running MiXCR on the multiplex PCR reads. Found here are 500,000 to 600,000 distinct CDR3 sequences, 46% of them singletons; the top ten hold under 20%. As concerns this clonotype: Its antigen is unidentified.

The study excluded patients with uncontrolled infection, other autoimmune disease, pregnancy or lactation. For the diagnoses, clinical symptoms, serum thyroxine and TRAb, thyroid ultrasound and orbital computed tomography were used. CDR3 size: 14 residues. Trimming stripped 6 bases from V and 0 bases from J, with 9 bases between. This TCR came from an adult woman with Graves' disease, either hyperthyroidism or ophthalmopathy (not recorded which). The source material was peripheral blood or thyroid tissue (not recorded which). This chain joins TRBV12-3 or TRBV12-4 and TRBJ1-3; no firm D call. The CDR3 sequence: CASRPSVSGNTIYF. DNA of the CDR3: TGTGCCAGCAGACCCAGTGTCTCTGGAAACACCATATATTTT.